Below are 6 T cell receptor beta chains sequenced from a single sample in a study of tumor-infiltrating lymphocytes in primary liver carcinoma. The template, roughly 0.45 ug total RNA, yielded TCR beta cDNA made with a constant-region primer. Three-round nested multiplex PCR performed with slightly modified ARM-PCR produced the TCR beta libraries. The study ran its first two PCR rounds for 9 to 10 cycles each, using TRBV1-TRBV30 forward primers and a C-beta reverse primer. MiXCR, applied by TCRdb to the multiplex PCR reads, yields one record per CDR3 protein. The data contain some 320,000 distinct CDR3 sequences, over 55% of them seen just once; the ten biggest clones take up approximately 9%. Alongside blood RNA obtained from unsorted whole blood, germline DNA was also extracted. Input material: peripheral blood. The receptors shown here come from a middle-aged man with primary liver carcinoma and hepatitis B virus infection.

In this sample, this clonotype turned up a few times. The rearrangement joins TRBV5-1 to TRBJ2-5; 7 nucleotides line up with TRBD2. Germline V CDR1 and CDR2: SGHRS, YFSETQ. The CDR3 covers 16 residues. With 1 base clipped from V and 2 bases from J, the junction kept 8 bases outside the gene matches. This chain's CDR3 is CASSLTGSGQQETQYF. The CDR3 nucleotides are TGCGCCAGCAGCTTGACTGGTAGCGGGCAGCAAGAGACCCAGTACTTC.

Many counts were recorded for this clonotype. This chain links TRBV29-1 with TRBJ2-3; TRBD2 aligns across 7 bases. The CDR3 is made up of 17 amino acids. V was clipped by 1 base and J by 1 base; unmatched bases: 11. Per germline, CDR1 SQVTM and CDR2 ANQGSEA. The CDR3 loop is CSVEGVAGAVGTDTQYF. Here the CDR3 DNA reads TGCAGCGTTGAAGGGGTAGCGGGTGCCGTCGGCACAGATACGCAGTATTTT.

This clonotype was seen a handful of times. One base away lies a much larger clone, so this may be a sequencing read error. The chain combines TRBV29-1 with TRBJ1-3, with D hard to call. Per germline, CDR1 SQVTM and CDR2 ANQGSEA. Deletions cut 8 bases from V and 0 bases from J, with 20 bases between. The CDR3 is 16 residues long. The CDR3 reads CSIQLLSGDSGNTIYF. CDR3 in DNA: TGCAGCATCCAACTACTGTCCGGGGACTCTGGAAACACCATATATTTT.

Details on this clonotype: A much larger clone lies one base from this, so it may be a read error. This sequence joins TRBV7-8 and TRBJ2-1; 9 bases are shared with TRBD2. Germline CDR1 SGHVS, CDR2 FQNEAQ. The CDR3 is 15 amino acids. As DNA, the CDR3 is TGTGCCAGCAGCTCAAGCGGGAGGCTCTACAGTGAGCAGTTCTTC. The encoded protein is CASSSSGRLYSEQFF.

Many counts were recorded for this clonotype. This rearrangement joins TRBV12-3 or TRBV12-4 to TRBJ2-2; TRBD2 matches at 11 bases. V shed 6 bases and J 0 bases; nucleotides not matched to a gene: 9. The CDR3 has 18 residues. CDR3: CASRSLSGREANTGELFF. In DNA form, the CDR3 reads TGTGCCAGCAGATCTCTTAGCGGGAGGGAGGCGAACACCGGGGAGCTGTTTTTT.

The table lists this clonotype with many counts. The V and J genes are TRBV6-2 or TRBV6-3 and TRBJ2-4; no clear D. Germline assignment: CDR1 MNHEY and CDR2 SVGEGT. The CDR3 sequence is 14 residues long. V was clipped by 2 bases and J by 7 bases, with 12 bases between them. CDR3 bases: TGTGCCAGCAGTTACAGTGTCTCGTGGAACATTCAGTACTTC. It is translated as CASSYSVSWNIQYF.